This TCR beta chain is drawn from a study of blood T cell repertoires in COVID-19 (dated by TCRdb to 2018 to 2021). In the study overall: Collaborator samples came from the United States, Italy and Spain and covered acute and convalescent phases of COVID-19. The prospective study material was composed of cDNA or gDNA derived from T cells, B-cell-depleted T cells, or PBMCs. Deeply sampled blood TCRbeta repertoires from subjects exposed to, actively infected with, or recovered from COVID-19 were included in the dataset. The repertoires were released in a freely available public database meant as a resource for research on the immune response to SARS-CoV-2. Samples were obtained from the ongoing ImmuneRACE study (first 160 participants) and from some 1,200 subjects provided by 6 global collaborators. The sample metadata nearly always contained a de-identified subject ID, COVID-19 status, age in years and sex. Where available, HLA class I and class II types were obtained from metadata supplied by the sample provider rather than from assay-based typing. Here is what the overall study found, with its caveats: The quantity of clinical and demographic metadata differed by source and by participant and was supplied without curation.

The sample holds a few counts of this clone. Its antigen remains undetermined. Qualities for individual bases were not recorded, and no much larger clone is one base off. TCRbeta CDR3 regions were amplified from genomic DNA by means of the immunoSEQ Assay, a bias-controlled multiplex PCR. As for the original processing: Nucleated cell counts per sample were estimated from amplification of reference gene primers within the assay. Sequence reads were collapsed and filtered to measure the absolute abundance of every unique TCRbeta CDR3 rearrangement. For each sample, productive Simpson clonality was calculated as the square root of Simpson's diversity index across productive rearrangements. TCRdb carries this immuneACCESS record with in-frame sequences only. Its versions omit some clonotypes, under half of them owing to an unresolved V gene in the studies checked, with the rest unexplained. V, J and clone size were drawn from that table, and D and trimming were deduced from the DNA. For this sample there are roughly 460,000 clones; approximately 90% appear just once. The ten largest clonotypes hold roughly 0.87% of the sample.

The CDR3 measures 14 amino acids from cysteine to phenylalanine. Of all the DNA, just the CDR3 is kept, 42 bases in frame from base 1. Between the V and J ends, shortened by 6 bases and 0 bases respectively, the junction contains 7 bases. According to the germline V gene, CDR1 reads SGHRS and CDR2 reads YFSETQ. One collaborating source in Seattle enrolled patients during active infection and followed them longitudinally through the course of disease. The collaborating institutions used their own protocols to collect whole blood in K2EDTA tubes. For TCRbeta analysis, collaborators shipped samples as frozen whole blood, isolated PBMCs, or DNA extracted from either of those sample types.

Sequenced sample: peripheral blood. The clonotype comes from a man younger than 30 with COVID-19, enrolled during active disease. The chain employs TRBV5-1 and TRBJ2-6, with the D segment identity uncertain. This receptor carries the CDR3 CASTRSSGANVLTF. The DNA reads TGCGCCAGCACTCGTAGCTCTGGGGCCAACGTCCTGACTTTC. With the portions outside the CDR3 filled from the reference TRBV5-1 and TRBJ2-6 genes, the complete variable region becomes KAGVTQTPRYLIKTRGQQVTLSCSPISGHRSVSWYQQTPGQGLQFLFEYFSETQRNKGNFPGRFSGRQFSNSRSEMNVSTLELGDSALYLCASTRSSGANVLTFGAGSRLTVL.